This T cell receptor beta chain is from a study of human T cells and chemical hapten exposure. Time point: patch test 1, 2 weeks after DPC sensitization. Sample treatment: therapeutic diphenylcyclopropenone sensitization with weekly scalp DPC. Library construction involved attaching unique molecular identifiers to individual cDNA molecules, which allowed quantitative, reproducible TCR counting. TCRdb processed the RACE reads anew with MiXCR; each CDR3 protein has one entry. Of tens of thousands of distinct CDR3 sequences listed, 9.5% to 12% are singletons. To note about this clonotype: No antigen is known for it.

General observations from the study: It was expanded TCRs that formed significantly more large CDR3 similarity clusters than controls did. The number of TCRs over 1 in 1000 frequency stayed unchanged after DPC.

The material was whole blood, obtained in connection with sensitization to the hapten diphenylcyclopropenone (DPC). The clonotype was recovered from a woman in her forties or fifties with alopecia areata. Some clones in this sample may be carry-over from other donors' samples.

CDR3 protein: CARSSGLETYEQYF. The CDR3 DNA is TGTGCCAGAAGCTCGGGACTGGAGACCTACGAGCAGTACTTC. The J gene is TRBJ2-7, the V gene TRBV5-3; maybe TRBD2 (6 bases). TRBV5-3 has ORF status, its function being uncertain. V was cut by 3 bases and J by 2 bases, with 12 bases left in between. The CDR3 length is 14 residues.